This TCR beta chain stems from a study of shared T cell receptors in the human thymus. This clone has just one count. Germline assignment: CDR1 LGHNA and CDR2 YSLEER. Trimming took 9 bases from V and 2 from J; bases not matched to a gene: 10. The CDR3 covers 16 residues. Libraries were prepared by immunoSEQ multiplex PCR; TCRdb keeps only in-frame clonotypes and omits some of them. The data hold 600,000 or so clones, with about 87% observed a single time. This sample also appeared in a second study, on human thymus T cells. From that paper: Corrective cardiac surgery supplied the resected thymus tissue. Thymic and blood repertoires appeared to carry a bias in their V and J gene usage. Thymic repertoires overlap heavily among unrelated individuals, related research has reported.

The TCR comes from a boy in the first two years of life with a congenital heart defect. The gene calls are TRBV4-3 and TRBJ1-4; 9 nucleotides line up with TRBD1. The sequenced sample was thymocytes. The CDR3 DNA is TGCGCCAGGACCGGGACAGGGAGTTCTACTAATGAAAAACTGTTTTTT. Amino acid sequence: CARTGTGSSTNEKLFF.